The 28 T cell receptor beta chains below all came from one sample that was sequenced in a study of blood T cells in healthy people across ages. It was with a sample-barcoded 5' primer and a J-beta primer mix that a second PCR of roughly 7 to 12 cycles was run. TCRdb passed the 5' RACE reads through MiXCR, listing each CDR3 protein once. The repertoire holds around 600,000 distinct CDR3 sequences, under 55% seen once, with 20% to 25% in the top ten. Material: blood. The receptors stem from an elderly man in good health.

This chain links TRBV7-2 with TRBJ1-2; D is unclear. This CDR3 is built from 11 residues. Trimming took 2 bases from V and 5 from J, leaving 3 bases between them. CDR1 SGHTA and CDR2 FQGNSA come from the germline V gene. The CDR3 region is CASSLKYGYTF. CDR3 DNA: TGTGCCAGCAGCTTAAAGTATGGCTACACCTTC.

The rearrangement joins TRBV4-2 to TRBJ2-3, with a weak D call TRBD1 (5 bases). V lost 0 bases and J 4 bases, leaving 11 bases between the germline ends. This CDR3 has 15 amino acids. Per germline, CDR1 LGHNA and CDR2 YNFKEQ. The CDR3 region has the DNA TGTGCCAGCAGCCAAGATCCCAGGGTGGCAGATACGCAGTATTTT. Its protein is CASSQDPRVADTQYF.

Concerning this clonotype itself: Germline is not matched at one junction end, which may reflect a read error. This chain links TRBV5-1 with TRBJ2-5; D is unclear. CDR1 SGHRS and CDR2 YFSETQ come from the germline V gene. The CDR3 consists of 15 residues. CDR3 bases: TGCACCAGCAGCTTGGATCCGGGCTTAAAAGAGACCCAGTACTTC. This translates into CTSSLDPGLKETQYF.

This CDR3 is CASSPLRQGGSDTQYF. CDR3 nucleotides: TGTGCCAGCAGCCCGCTCAGGCAAGGGGGATCAGATACGCAGTATTTT. The genes are TRBV12-3 or TRBV12-4 and TRBJ2-3, with TRBD1 as a possible D gene (6 bases). This CDR3 is built from 16 residues. V shed 6 bases and J shed 4 bases, with 20 bases lying between them.

V usage is TRBV7-9 and J usage is TRBJ1-6; a weak D match, TRBD1 (5 bases). V was clipped by 2 bases and J by 8 bases, with 25 bases between them. This CDR3 has 19 amino acids. CDR1 is SEHNR, CDR2 FQNEAQ, per germline (reference sequence). CDR3 coding DNA: TGTGCCAGCAGCTTATCCGCAGGGACCCATCGGGCCCTGGATTCACCCCTCCACTTT. It encodes CASSLSAGTHRALDSPLHF.

V usage is TRBV24-1 and J usage is TRBJ2-5; TRBD2 is a possible D gene (5 bases). The CDR3 is 13 residues long. Germline CDR1 and CDR2: KGHDR and SFDVKD. The V end was cut by 4 bases, the J end by 9 bases, with 14 bases between. CDR3 amino acids: CATSDTHDGAQYF. CDR3 nucleotides: TGTGCCACCAGTGACACCCACGACGGGGCCCAGTACTTC.

In this sample, this clonotype turned up a few times. The chain uses TRBV7-2 and TRBJ2-1; TRBD1 aligns across 7 bases. V trimming: 5 bases; J trimming: 1 base; junction bases outside the gene matches: 8. The V gene's germline CDR1 is SGHTA and CDR2 FQGNSA. The CDR3 totals 16 residues. Written as DNA, the CDR3 is TGTGCCAGCAGCATGTCCGGGACAGCTTCCTACAATGAGCAGTTCTTC. It yields the protein CASSMSGTASYNEQFF.

In this sample, this clonotype turned up many times. This chain joins TRBV6-5 and TRBJ2-7, with TRBD2 matching 8 bases. V trimming: 5 bases; J trimming: 4 bases; junction bases outside the gene matches: 4. Germline-derived CDR1 and CDR2 are MNHEY and SVGAGI. The CDR3 length is 13 residues. The CDR3 loop is CASSQRELYEQYF. The DNA of the CDR3 is TGTGCCAGCAGTCAGCGGGAGCTGTACGAGCAGTACTTC.

The V call is TRBV6-5, the J call TRBJ1-4, with 7 bases identical to TRBD1. This CDR3 is built from 13 residues. V lost 7 bases to trimming and J lost 6 bases; unmatched junction nucleotides: 5. Germline V gives CDR1 MNHEY, CDR2 SVGAGI. The CDR3 DNA reads as TGTGCCAGCAAGCAGGGGGGGGATGAAAAACTGTTTTTT. It specifies CASKQGGDEKLFF.

In this sample, this clonotype turned up a few times. This chain joins TRBV10-3 and TRBJ2-1, with TRBD2 matching over 12 bases. The ends lost 4 bases at V and 0 bases at J; junction bases unmatched: 10. This CDR3 region has 19 residues. The germline CDR1 and CDR2 sequences are ENHRY and SYGVKD. The CDR3 DNA is TGTGCCATCAGTGCCCAACTAGCGGGAGGCCCTAGCTCCTACAATGAGCAGTTCTTC. This translates into CAISAQLAGGPSSYNEQFF.

This rearrangement joins TRBV6-5 to TRBJ2-3, with a tentative D call TRBD2 (5 bases). The V gene's germline CDR1 is MNHEY and CDR2 SVGAGI. The germline V and J ends were trimmed by 7 bases and 0 bases, with 14 bases remaining between them. This CDR3 spans 15 amino acids. CDR3 region: CASKGRAASTDTQYF. The CDR3 DNA is TGTGCCAGCAAAGGTAGAGCGGCTAGCACAGATACGCAGTATTTT.

This clonotype appeared a few times. The gene calls are TRBV7-2 and TRBJ2-5; D is unclear. The germline gives CDR1 SGHTA, CDR2 FQGNSA. The V end lost 2 bases, the J end lost 4 bases, and 5 bases lay between the germline ends. This CDR3 has 12 residues. CDR3 DNA: TGTGCCAGCAGCTTATATAGAGAGACCCAGTACTTC. Its protein is CASSLYRETQYF.

The chain employs TRBV7-2 and TRBJ2-7; 11 bases agree with TRBD2. CDR3 length: 16 residues. V shed 1 base, J shed 4 bases, and the junction held 6 bases outside the gene matches. Germline assignment: CDR1 SGHTA and CDR2 FQGNSA. For the CDR3, the DNA is TGTGCCAGCAGCTTAGACCTAGCGGGAGGTTGGTACGAGCAGTACTTC. Translating gives CASSLDLAGGWYEQYF.

This clonotype was observed at least ten times. The V and J genes are TRBV6-5 and TRBJ2-1; the D call may be TRBD1 or TRBD2 (5 bases each). CDR3 length: 12 amino acids. The germline V gene has CDR1 MNHEY and CDR2 SVGAGI. V was cut by 2 bases and J by 9 bases, with 8 bases left in between. CDR3 nucleotide sequence: TGTGCCAGCAGTTACGGGGCGGGTGAGCAGTTCTTC. As protein: CASSYGAGEQFF.

This clonotype was seen repeatedly, ten times or more. V gene TRBV7-9 combines with J gene TRBJ1-2, with D hard to call. This CDR3 spans 14 amino acids. Germline CDR1 and CDR2: SEHNR and FQNEAQ (reference sequence). Between the trimmed V and J ends, which lost 1 base and 0 bases, there was a span of 6 bases. DNA for the CDR3: TGTGCCAGCAGCTTAGGCGGTTCTAACTATGGCTACACCTTC. This encodes CASSLGGSNYGYTF.

In DNA form, the CDR3 reads TGCGCCAGCAGCCAACCCCCGGTTGGGGACCTCCCGAATACGCAGTATTTT. It yields the protein CASSQPPVGDLPNTQYF. This sequence joins TRBV4-3 and TRBJ2-3, with D perhaps assigned TRBD1 or TRBD2 (5 bases each). CDR1 is LGHNA, CDR2 YSLEER, per germline. The V end lost 2 bases, the J end lost 7 bases, and 22 bases lay between the germline ends. The CDR3 length is 17 residues.

J is TRBJ2-3 and V is TRBV7-9; D perhaps matches TRBD2 (5 bases). Germline CDR1 reads SEHNR; CDR2 reads FQNEAQ (reference sequence). This CDR3 spans 15 amino acids. Trimming pared 6 bases from V and 0 bases from J, leaving 13 bases between. This chain's CDR3 is CASRLSGLSTDTQYF. CDR3 coding DNA: TGTGCCAGCAGGCTCTCCGGACTGAGCACAGATACGCAGTATTTT.

The chain couples TRBV4-2 to TRBJ1-2; 7 bases are shared with TRBD1. With 0 bases clipped from V and 4 bases from J, the junction kept 8 bases outside the gene matches. The CDR3 loop spans 16 amino acids. Germline V lookup: CDR1 LGHNA, CDR2 YNFKEQ. The CDR3 spells CASSQELQTGVYGYTF. The DNA for the CDR3 is TGTGCCAGCAGCCAAGAACTTCAAACAGGGGTCTATGGCTACACCTTC.

This clonotype was found many times. The rearrangement joins TRBV6-5 to TRBJ1-5, with no clear D. The germline gives CDR1 MNHEY, CDR2 SVGAGI. The CDR3 has 12 amino acids. V lost 7 bases to trimming and J lost 6 bases, with 10 bases between them. CDR3 sequence reads: CASNIRVQPQHF. Here the CDR3 DNA reads TGTGCCAGCAACATCCGAGTTCAGCCCCAGCATTTT.

This clonotype was observed a few times. The chain employs TRBV29-1 and TRBJ2-3; D gene uncertain. Germline V gene lookup returns CDR1 SQVTM and CDR2 ANQGSEA. Deletions cut 7 bases from V and 4 bases from J, with 12 bases between. The CDR3 is made up of 12 amino acids. CDR3 sequence: CSANGVPDTQYF. The CDR3 bases are TGCAGCGCAAACGGTGTTCCAGATACGCAGTATTTT.

V gene TRBV7-9 combines with J gene TRBJ2-1; 12 positions agree with TRBD1. V gave up 4 bases and J gave up 10 bases; unmatched junction bases: 5. The germline gives CDR1 SEHNR, CDR2 FQNEAQ (reference sequence). The length of the CDR3 is 14 residues. The CDR3 nucleotides read TGTGCCAGCAGCTCCCGGGACAGGGGGCACGAGCAGTTCTTC. This sequence encodes CASSSRDRGHEQFF.

The chain uses TRBV3-1 and TRBJ2-7, with 13 bases matching TRBD2. There are 15 residues in the CDR3. Per germline, CDR1 LGHDT and CDR2 YNNKEL (reference sequence). V shed 6 bases and J 4 bases; nucleotides not matched to a gene: 6. The CDR3 loop reads CASSPGTSGEYEQYF. In DNA form, the CDR3 reads TGTGCCAGCAGTCCCGGGACTAGCGGGGAATACGAGCAGTACTTC.

This clonotype has a single count. It may be a read error: a sequence one base away is much more abundant. Here the CDR3 reads CSAAGLVAYEQHF. Here the CDR3 DNA reads TGCAGTGCTGCCGGGTTAGTGGCCTACGAGCAGCACTTC. The J gene is TRBJ2-4, the V gene TRBV20-1; D is unclear. Germline values: CDR1 DFQATT, CDR2 SNEGSKA (reference sequence). CDR3 length: 13 residues.

This chain uses TRBV4-2 with TRBJ2-1; weak D call: TRBD2 (5 bases). V lost 0 bases, J lost 8 bases, and 26 bases lay in between. CDR1 is LGHNA and CDR2 is YNFKEQ in the germline V gene. This CDR3 has 19 amino acids. The CDR3 DNA is TGTGCCAGCAGCCAAGAGGAGTTGGGTGGGTCTAGCAGAAGGCATGAGCAGTTCTTC. It translates to CASSQEELGGSSRRHEQFF.

The rearrangement joins TRBV5-1 to TRBJ2-4; D gene uncertain. TRBJ2-7 matches the DNA end more closely, so the J call is doubtful. The germline V gene encodes CDR1 SGHRS and CDR2 YFSETQ. The CDR3 is 14 residues long. The CDR3 nucleotides read TGCGCCAGCAGCTTGGAGCTCACTCTCGGCGAGCAGTACTTC. It yields the protein CASSLELTLGEQYF.

The J gene is TRBJ2-6, the V gene TRBV4-3, with 7 bases aligning to TRBD1. V was pared by 3 bases and J by 0 bases, with 8 bases of the junction left unmatched. This CDR3 spans 18 amino acids. Germline V gene sequence: CDR1 LGHNA, CDR2 YSLEER. The CDR3 reads CASSHLRQGSSGANVLTF. For the CDR3, the DNA is TGCGCCAGCAGCCATCTGAGACAGGGAAGCTCTGGGGCCAACGTCCTGACTTTC.

This clonotype has a count of ten or more. The chain joins TRBV6-5 to TRBJ1-1, with unresolved D. This CDR3 region has 15 residues. V was cut by 0 bases and J by 1 base, with 9 bases left in between. The germline V gene encodes CDR1 MNHEY and CDR2 SVGAGI. CDR3 nucleotides: TGTGCCAGCAGTTACTCGGGTGCTACGAACACTGAAGCTTTCTTT. Translating it yields CASSYSGATNTEAFF.

This clonotype was found many times. The V gene is TRBV3-1, the J gene TRBJ2-5, with a possible D match to TRBD2 (6 bases). Germline CDR1 is LGHDT and CDR2 is YNNKEL (reference sequence). The CDR3 spans 15 residues. V gave up 6 bases and J gave up 6 bases, with 20 bases separating them. The CDR3, as DNA: TGTGCCAGCAGACACGGGACTCATACATCCAAGACCCAGTACTTC. It is translated as CASRHGTHTSKTQYF.